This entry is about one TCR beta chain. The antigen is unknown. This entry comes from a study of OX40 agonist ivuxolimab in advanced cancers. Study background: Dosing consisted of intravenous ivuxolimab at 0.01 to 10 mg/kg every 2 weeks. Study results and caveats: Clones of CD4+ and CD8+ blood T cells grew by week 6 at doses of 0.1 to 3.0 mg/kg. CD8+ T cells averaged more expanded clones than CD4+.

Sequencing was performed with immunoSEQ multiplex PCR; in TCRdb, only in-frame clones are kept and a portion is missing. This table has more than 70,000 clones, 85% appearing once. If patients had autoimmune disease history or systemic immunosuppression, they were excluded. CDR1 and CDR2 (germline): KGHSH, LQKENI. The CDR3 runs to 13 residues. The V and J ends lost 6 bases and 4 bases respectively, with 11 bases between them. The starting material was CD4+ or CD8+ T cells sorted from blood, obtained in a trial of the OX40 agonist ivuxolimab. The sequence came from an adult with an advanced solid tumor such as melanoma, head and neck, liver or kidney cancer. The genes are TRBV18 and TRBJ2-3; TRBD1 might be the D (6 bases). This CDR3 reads CASSSRQADTQYF. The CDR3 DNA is TGTGCCAGCTCGTCTAGACAGGCAGATACGCAGTATTTT.